What follows are 29 T cell receptor beta chains derived from one specimen sequenced in a study of blood T cell repertoires in COVID-19 (dated by TCRdb to 2020 to 2021). Receptor amplification or capture employed the immunoSEQ multiplex PCR assay. TCRdb provides this immuneACCESS table in a form limited to in-frame rearrangements. Some clones are lacking; in checked studies, under half of them reflect an unresolved V gene, and why the rest are absent is not known. Recorded for this sample are approximately 210,000 clones; more than 65% of them occurred a single time. Clones ranked in the top ten supply approximately 4% of the sample. Sequenced: peripheral blood. The origin of the receptors is a woman older than 75 with acute or convalescent COVID-19.

This clone was recorded a few times. The chain has TRBV5-1 and TRBJ1-6; TRBD1 is a possible D gene (6 bases). Germline CDR1 and CDR2: SGHRS and YFSETQ. Trimming pared 0 bases from V and 6 bases from J, leaving 13 bases between. This CDR3 comprises 16 residues. CDR3 nucleotides: TGCGCCAGCAGCTTGGGAAGTACAGGGTCTAATTCACCCCTCCACTTT. Protein sequence: CASSLGSTGSNSPLHF.

This clone has a handful of counts. This chain joins TRBV7-9 and TRBJ1-2, with D possibly TRBD1 on 6 matching bases. CDR1 is SEHNR, CDR2 FQNEAQ, per germline (reference sequence). Trimming stripped 0 bases from V and 6 bases from J, with 14 bases between. CDR3 length: 15 amino acids. The CDR3 spells CASSLAPRGGDGYTF. CDR3 DNA sequence: TGTGCCAGCAGCTTAGCCCCGAGGGGGGGCGATGGCTACACCTTC.

V usage is TRBV5-4 and J usage is TRBJ1-1; no reliable D call. Looked up from germline, CDR1 is SGHNT and CDR2 is YYREEE (reference sequence). The CDR3 length is 14 residues. Deletions cut 3 bases from V and 1 base from J, with 10 bases between. The CDR3: CASSWRAGNTEAFF. For the CDR3, the DNA is TGTGCCAGCAGCTGGAGGGCCGGGAACACTGAAGCTTTCTTT.

The chain carries TRBV6-2 or TRBV6-3 and TRBJ2-3; possibly TRBD2 for D (5 bases). The CDR3 spans 15 residues. Germline V gives CDR1 MNHEY, CDR2 SVGEGT. The germline V and J ends were trimmed by 0 bases and 6 bases, with 13 bases remaining between them. CDR3 coding DNA: TGTGCCAGCAGTTACTCATCTAGCAAGCGGGATACGCAGTATTTT. Protein sequence: CASSYSSSKRDTQYF.

V is TRBV19 and J is TRBJ2-1; 8 bases agree with TRBD1. With 8 bases clipped from V and 5 bases from J, the junction kept 5 bases outside the gene matches. Germline lookup yields CDR1 LNHDA and CDR2 SQIVND (reference sequence). This CDR3 region has 13 residues. The CDR3 protein is CASAPDRDNEQFF. In DNA, the CDR3 is TGTGCCAGTGCACCGGACAGGGACAATGAGCAGTTCTTC.

The chain employs TRBV28 and TRBJ1-2; 8 nucleotides align to TRBD1. In germline, CDR1 is MDHEN, CDR2 SYDVKM. CDR3 length: 14 residues. The V gene end was trimmed by 7 bases and the J gene end by 10 bases; junction bases not matched to a gene: 14. CDR3 bases: TGTGCCAGCACCGATTCCGGGACAGGTGATGTCTACACCTTC. Amino acid sequence: CASTDSGTGDVYTF.

The V and J genes are TRBV18 and TRBJ1-2; the D gene is possibly TRBD1 (5 bases). With 3 bases removed from V and 4 bases from J, the gap between germline ends came to 21 bases. Germline V gene lookup returns CDR1 KGHSH and CDR2 LQKENI. The CDR3 loop spans 17 amino acids. Written as DNA, the CDR3 is TGTGCCAGCTCACCTACCTTAGCGGTGACTGGGGCCTATGGCTACACCTTC. It specifies CASSPTLAVTGAYGYTF. The variable domain in full, with the rest retrieved from reference TRBV18 and TRBJ1-2, is NAGVMQNPRHLVRRRGQEARLRCSPMKGHSHVYWYRQLPEEGLKFMVYLQKENIIDESGMPKERFSAEFPKEGPSILRIQQVVRGDSAAYFCASSPTLAVTGAYGYTFGSGTRLTVV.

The J gene is TRBJ1-4, the V gene TRBV18, with TRBD1 as a possible D gene (5 bases). CDR1 is KGHSH and CDR2 is LQKENI in the germline V gene. This CDR3 has 14 residues. The ends were cut back, 4 bases at V and 4 bases at J, with 10 bases in the middle. The CDR3: CASSQGHGNEKLFF. The CDR3 DNA reads TGTGCCAGCTCACAGGGGCACGGTAATGAAAAACTGTTTTTT.

The rearrangement links TRBV6-5 to TRBJ1-1; TRBD1 is a possible D gene (6 bases). Germline loops: CDR1 MNHEY, CDR2 SVGAGI. V was clipped by 2 bases and J by 1 base, with 11 bases between them. The CDR3 sequence is 15 residues long. In DNA form, the CDR3 reads TGTGCCAGCAGTTACACCGGACAGCAGAACACTGAAGCTTTCTTT. Its protein product is CASSYTGQQNTEAFF.

The chain recombines TRBV5-1 with TRBJ1-6, with TRBD1 identical over 9 bases. The CDR3 contains 17 residues. Unmatched junction bases numbered 9, after V lost 4 bases and J lost 4 bases. The germline V gene has CDR1 SGHRS and CDR2 YFSETQ. The CDR3 sequence is CASSNPGTGFYNSPLHF. The CDR3 DNA reads as TGCGCCAGCAGCAACCCCGGGACAGGGTTTTATAATTCACCCCTCCACTTT.

The chain recombines TRBV7-2 with TRBJ1-2, with 7 bases that match TRBD1. Germline V gives CDR1 SGHTA, CDR2 FQGNSA. The junction had 7 bases not matched to a gene; V was cut back by 4 bases and J by 2 bases. CDR3 size: 15 residues. The CDR3: CASSSQGSGNYGYTF. CDR3 in DNA: TGTGCCAGCAGCTCACAGGGGTCTGGCAACTATGGCTACACCTTC.

V is TRBV24-1 and J is TRBJ1-5; 8 bases line up with TRBD1. The junction had 9 bases not matched to a gene; V was cut back by 4 bases and J by 2 bases. The CDR3 runs 17 residues. CDR1 KGHDR and CDR2 SFDVKD come from the germline V gene. This CDR3 reads CATSDTGGTGGNQPQHF. The CDR3 DNA reads as TGTGCCACCAGTGACACCGGAGGGACAGGAGGCAATCAGCCCCAGCATTTT.

The chain couples TRBV5-1 to TRBJ2-6; tentative D call: TRBD2 (7 bases). Trimming shortened V by 4 bases and J by 4 bases, and 15 bases separated the two germline ends. The CDR3 spans 16 residues. Germline-derived CDR1 and CDR2 are SGHRS and YFSETQ. In nucleotides, the CDR3 is TGCGCCAGCAGCCGCTTTGGGGGGGCGGGGGCCAACGTCCTGACTTTC. It is translated as CASSRFGGAGANVLTF.

The chain links TRBV12-3 or TRBV12-4 to TRBJ2-1, with 7 bases identical to TRBD2. The CDR3 is 13 amino acids. Germline trimming cut 1 base from V and 7 bases from J; bases unmatched to any gene: 1. The CDR3: CASSLGGGNEQFF. CDR3 in DNA: TGTGCCAGCAGTTTAGGGGGGGGGAATGAGCAGTTCTTC.

A word on this clone: Its ends do not fully match the called genes, so a read error is possible. This chain joins TRBV7-7 and TRBJ2-5; 10 bases are a match to TRBD1. The V gene's germline CDR1 is SSHAT and CDR2 FNYEAQ (reference sequence). There are 13 residues in the CDR3. CDR3 sequence reads: CASSSDRGETQYF. The CDR3 DNA follows: TGTGCTAGCAGCTCGGACAGGGGGGAGACCCAGTACTTC.

V and J are TRBV7-9 and TRBJ1-6, with 10 bases fitting TRBD1. Germline assignment: CDR1 SEHNR and CDR2 FQNEAQ (reference sequence). The CDR3 spans 14 residues. Unmatched junction bases numbered 5, after V lost 4 bases and J lost 11 bases. CDR3 nucleotides: TGTGCCAGCAGCTCCGGGACAGGGGCTGCACCCCTCCACTTT. Translating gives CASSSGTGAAPLHF. The full variable domain, rest sourced from reference TRBV7-9 and TRBJ1-6, is DTGVSQNPRHKITKRGQNVTFRCDPISEHNRLYWYRQTLGQGPEFLTYFQNEAQLEKSRLLSDRFSAERPKGSFSTLEIQRTEQGDSAMYLCASSSGTGAAPLHFGNGTRLTVT.

This clone turned up a few times. This chain uses TRBV7-8 with TRBJ2-1; 10 positions match TRBD1. V was clipped by 1 base and J by 6 bases; unmatched bases: 6. Germline V CDR1 and CDR2: SGHVS, FQNEAQ. The CDR3 consists of 16 residues. The CDR3 sequence is CASSLGRDRGRNEQFF. The CDR3 DNA reads as TGTGCCAGCAGCTTAGGACGGGACAGGGGTCGCAATGAGCAGTTCTTC.

This clone has a handful of counts. CDR3 protein: CAISGQGERLFF. The CDR3 DNA sequence: TGTGCCATCAGTGGACAGGGGGAGCGACTGTTTTTT. V gene TRBV10-3 combines with J gene TRBJ1-4; 9 bases fit TRBD1. V dropped 4 bases and J dropped 13; count of bases not matched to a gene: 4. The CDR3 runs 12 residues. Germline CDR1 is ENHRY and CDR2 is SYGVKD.

This clone has a single count. The genes are TRBV6-4 and TRBJ2-1, with 12 bases fitting TRBD1. V shed 3 bases and J 8 bases; nucleotides not matched to a gene: 5. The CDR3 consists of 15 residues. Germline CDR1 reads MRHNA; CDR2 reads SNTAGT. The CDR3 protein is CASSDGTGGSDEQFF. CDR3 DNA: TGTGCCAGCAGTGATGGGACAGGGGGCTCGGATGAGCAGTTCTTC.

The CDR3 DNA follows: TGTGCCAGCTCCCAATACGGACAGAATCAGCCCCAGCATTTT. Amino acid sequence: CASSQYGQNQPQHF. The rearrangement joins TRBV18 to TRBJ1-5; possibly TRBD1 for D (6 bases). This CDR3 contains 14 residues. Germline V gives CDR1 KGHSH, CDR2 LQKENI. Trimming pared 6 bases from V and 4 bases from J, leaving 13 bases between.

The sample holds one count of this clone. The J gene is TRBJ1-3, the V gene TRBV5-1; 10 bases fit TRBD1. Trimming at V came to 5 bases and at J to 8 bases, leaving 7 bases not matched to a gene. From germline, CDR1 is SGHRS and CDR2 YFSETQ. The CDR3 extends over 14 amino acids. CDR3 protein: CASRLTGGADTIYF. CDR3 DNA: TGCGCCAGCAGACTGACAGGGGGCGCTGACACCATATATTTT.

V and J are TRBV6-5 and TRBJ2-1; TRBD2 agrees at 7 bases. Trimming cost V 8 bases and J 7 bases; bases outside gene matches: 11. CDR1 is MNHEY, CDR2 SVGAGI, per germline. The CDR3 totals 14 residues. The CDR3 region is CASFHGGGVNEQFF. For the CDR3, the DNA is TGTGCCAGCTTCCATGGGGGAGGGGTGAATGAGCAGTTCTTC.

The gene calls are TRBV12-3 or TRBV12-4 and TRBJ1-2; D is ambiguous. This CDR3 has 12 residues. V lost 3 bases and J 9 bases, leaving 11 bases between the germline ends. This chain's CDR3 is CASSLTLSSYTF. The CDR3 coding sequence is TGTGCCAGCAGTTTGACATTATCAAGCTACACCTTC.

This clone has only a few counts. V and J are TRBV18 and TRBJ2-3; 9 nucleotides agree with TRBD2. V was clipped by 4 bases and J by 6 bases; unmatched bases: 5. The germline V gene has CDR1 KGHSH and CDR2 LQKENI. The CDR3 is made up of 14 amino acids. The CDR3 spells CASSRAGGADTQYF. The CDR3 DNA sequence: TGTGCCAGCTCACGCGCGGGGGGGGCCGATACGCAGTATTTT.

The chain employs TRBV19 and TRBJ2-1; possible D gene TRBD2, 5 bases. Trimming left V 5 bases short and J 6 bases short, with 11 bases between. This CDR3 has 13 amino acids. The V gene's germline CDR1 is LNHDA and CDR2 SQIVND (reference sequence). The CDR3: CASSSIRGNEQFF. CDR3 sequence (DNA): TGTGCCAGTAGTTCCATCCGGGGCAATGAGCAGTTCTTC.

CDR3 amino acids: CASSIRRASTGELFF. The CDR3 DNA reads TGTGCCAGTAGTATTCGGAGGGCGAGCACCGGGGAGCTGTTTTTT. The rearrangement joins TRBV19 to TRBJ2-2; possibly TRBD2 for D (6 bases). The CDR3 sequence is 15 residues long. Germline values: CDR1 LNHDA, CDR2 SQIVND (reference sequence). Trimming shortened V by 3 bases and J by 4 bases, and 12 bases separated the two germline ends.

This clone has only one observation. This rearrangement joins TRBV5-6 to TRBJ2-7; 7 bases map to TRBD2. The V gene's germline CDR1 is SGHDT and CDR2 YYEEEE. The V and J ends lost 4 bases and 1 base, in that order; junction bases with no gene match: 2. This CDR3 contains 13 residues. The CDR3 is CASSPGLSYEQYF. The CDR3 DNA follows: TGTGCCAGCAGCCCGGGACTATCCTACGAGCAGTACTTC.

The gene calls are TRBV6-1 and TRBJ2-2, with D hard to call. Germline-derived CDR1 and CDR2 are MNHNS and SASEGT. The CDR3 is made up of 14 amino acids. With 1 base removed from V and 4 bases from J, the gap between germline ends came to 7 bases. The CDR3 loop is CASSEVRSTGELFF. In DNA, the CDR3 is TGTGCCAGCAGTGAAGTTAGAAGCACCGGGGAGCTGTTTTTT.

The chain uses TRBV18 and TRBJ2-2; weak D call: TRBD1 (5 bases). The V end lost 2 bases, the J end lost 8 bases, and 9 bases lay between the germline ends. This CDR3 is 13 amino acids long. Germline assignment: CDR1 KGHSH and CDR2 LQKENI. This CDR3 is CASSPERTGELFF. CDR3 DNA sequence: TGTGCCAGCTCACCAGAAAGGACAGGGGAGCTGTTTTTT.